The 14 T cell receptor beta chains in this list originate from one sample, sequenced in a study of long-term antiretroviral therapy in people with HIV. Researchers report immunoSEQ v3.0 was run at survey level. Profiling relied on immunoSEQ multiplex PCR, and the TCRdb table lists in-frame clones only, not all of them. Counted here are some 48,000 clones, around 84% occurring once; the ten biggest clones make up 2.5% to 3.5%. Here the sequenced sample was unsorted PBMCs, taken 0.8 years after starting antiretroviral therapy. Source of these receptors: a woman younger than 30 with HIV.

The chain couples TRBV4-1 to TRBJ1-5, with D hard to call. The V gene's germline CDR1 is MGHRA and CDR2 YSYEKL. V lost 3 bases and J 5 bases, leaving 17 bases between the germline ends. This CDR3 is built from 16 residues. CDR3 nucleotides: TGCGCCAGCAGCCAGGTGGAAGGCCCGGGCGATCAGCCCCAGCATTTT. It yields the protein CASSQVEGPGDQPQHF.

The rearrangement joins TRBV19 to TRBJ2-3; 12 bases are shared with TRBD2. The CDR3 extends over 15 amino acids. The germline CDR1 and CDR2 sequences are LNHDA and SQIVND (reference sequence). V was clipped by 3 bases and J by 4 bases; unmatched bases: 2. The CDR3 DNA reads as TGTGCCAGTAGTATGACTAGCGGGAGTCCAGATACGCAGTATTTT. It yields the protein CASSMTSGSPDTQYF.

This chain connects TRBV11-2 to TRBJ1-3; a possible D gene is TRBD1 (5 bases). Trimming took 5 bases from V and 4 from J, leaving 15 bases between them. Germline V gene lookup returns CDR1 SGHAT and CDR2 FQNNGV. The CDR3 length is 15 residues. The CDR3 protein is CASSIPGTSGNTIYF. As DNA, the CDR3 is TGTGCCAGCAGCATACCCGGGACCTCGGGAAACACCATATATTTT.

The chain employs TRBV6-5 and TRBJ2-7; unclear D gene. V shed 0 bases and J shed 3 bases, with 6 bases lying between them. This CDR3 is 13 amino acids long. CDR1 and CDR2 (germline): MNHEY, SVGAGI. CDR3 nucleotide sequence: TGTGCCAGCAGTTACTCTTTCCACTACGAGCAGTACTTC. Protein: CASSYSFHYEQYF.

The V call is TRBV7-6, the J call TRBJ2-4, with TRBD2 as a possible D gene (6 bases). There are 17 residues in the CDR3. V was pared by 0 bases and J by 6 bases, with 18 bases between. Germline V lookup: CDR1 SGHVS, CDR2 FNYEAQ. CDR3 loop: CASSLAGAGTPPNIQYF. The CDR3 nucleotides read TGTGCCAGCAGCTTAGCCGGGGCAGGGACTCCCCCAAACATTCAGTACTTC.

V is TRBV27 and J is TRBJ2-3, with TRBD2 identical over 7 bases. From germline, CDR1 is MNHEY and CDR2 SMNVEV (reference sequence). The CDR3 consists of 16 residues. The junction had 12 bases not matched to a gene; V was cut back by 8 bases and J by 1 base. CDR3 region: CASRSWGGDGTDTQYF. The DNA of the CDR3 is TGTGCCAGCCGTTCATGGGGGGGAGATGGCACAGATACGCAGTATTTT.

The chain employs TRBV28 and TRBJ2-3; D unclear. Trimming removed 4 bases from V and 0 bases from J, with 5 bases in between. The length of the CDR3 is 13 residues. The V gene's germline CDR1 is MDHEN and CDR2 SYDVKM. The CDR3 protein is CASSSPSTDTQYF. The CDR3 DNA reads TGTGCCAGCAGTTCACCTAGCACAGATACGCAGTATTTT. The variable domain in full, with the rest retrieved from reference TRBV28 and TRBJ2-3, is DVKVTQSSRYLVKRTGEKVFLECVQDMDHENMFWYRQDPGLGLRLIYFSYDVKMKEKGDIPEGYSVSREKKERFSLILESASTNQTSMYLCASSSPSTDTQYFGPGTRLTVL.

The chain uses TRBV7-2 and TRBJ1-4, with D perhaps matching TRBD1 (6 bases). The CDR3 sequence is 14 residues long. Per germline, CDR1 SGHTA and CDR2 FQGNSA. Trimming shortened V by 5 bases and J by 7 bases, and 14 bases separated the two germline ends. For the CDR3, the DNA is TGTGCCAGCAGCGCAGGGGCAGGCAGTGAAAAACTGTTTTTT. Amino acid sequence: CASSAGAGSEKLFF.

V and J are TRBV16 and TRBJ1-2; D uncertain. Trimming took off 4 bases at V and 3 bases at J, with 12 bases between the two ends. The CDR3 contains 14 residues. Germline V CDR1 and CDR2: KGHSY, FQNENV. The DNA of the CDR3 is TGTGCCAGCAGCCCCCTAGGGCTAGACTATGGCTACACCTTC. Translated, it gives CASSPLGLDYGYTF.

CDR3 sequence reads: CASSFAGLNQPQHF. CDR3 nucleotide sequence: TGTGCCAGCAGTTTTGCAGGGCTTAATCAGCCCCAGCATTTT. The chain joins TRBV27 to TRBJ1-5, with D perhaps matching TRBD1 (5 bases). Germline values: CDR1 MNHEY, CDR2 SMNVEV (reference sequence). There are 14 residues in the CDR3. V gave up 3 bases and J gave up 4 bases, with 10 bases separating them.

Only a few counts were recorded for this clone. This chain uses TRBV4-1 with TRBJ2-5; 7 nucleotides line up with TRBD2. V dropped 6 bases and J dropped 3; count of bases not matched to a gene: 10. CDR3 length: 15 residues. CDR1 is MGHRA and CDR2 is YSYEKL in the germline V gene. The CDR3 region has the DNA TGCGCCAGCAGAACCGAGGCGGGAGTAGAAGAGACCCAGTACTTC. The encoded protein is CASRTEAGVEETQYF.

The V and J genes are TRBV28 and TRBJ2-3; 10 nucleotides line up with TRBD2. Germline-derived CDR1 and CDR2 are MDHEN and SYDVKM. Trimming removed 6 bases from V and 13 bases from J; junction bases left unmatched: 13. This CDR3 comprises 14 residues. CDR3 in DNA: TGTGCCAGCAGCGATAAGCTAGCGGGAGAAGGGGAGTATTTT. It specifies CASSDKLAGEGEYF.

The rearrangement joins TRBV5-1 to TRBJ2-3; D gene ambiguous. V was pared by 0 bases and J by 2 bases, with 7 bases between. Germline CDR1 reads SGHRS; CDR2 reads YFSETQ. This CDR3 has 14 amino acids. CDR3 nucleotides: TGCGCCAGCAGCTTGGTAGGGTCCACAGATACGCAGTATTTT. Its protein product is CASSLVGSTDTQYF.

The rearrangement links TRBV14 to TRBJ2-3, with D perhaps matching TRBD2 (6 bases). The CDR3 contains 16 residues. Germline CDR1 SGHDN, CDR2 FVKESK. Trimming removed 0 bases from V and 4 bases from J, with 14 bases in between. CDR3 protein: CASSQDGRNTADTQYF. CDR3 DNA: TGTGCCAGCAGCCAAGATGGGAGGAATACGGCAGATACGCAGTATTTT.